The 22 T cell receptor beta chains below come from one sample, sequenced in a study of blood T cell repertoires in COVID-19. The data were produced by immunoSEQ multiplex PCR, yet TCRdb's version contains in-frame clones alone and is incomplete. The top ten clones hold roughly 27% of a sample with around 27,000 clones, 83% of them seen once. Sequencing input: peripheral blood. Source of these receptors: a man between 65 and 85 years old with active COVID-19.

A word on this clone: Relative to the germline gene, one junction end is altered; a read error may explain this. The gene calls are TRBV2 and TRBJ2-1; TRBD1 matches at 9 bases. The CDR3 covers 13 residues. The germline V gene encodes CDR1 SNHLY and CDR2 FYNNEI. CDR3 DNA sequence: TGTGCCAGCAAGGGGACAGGGTACAATGATCAGTTCTTC. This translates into CASKGTGYNDQFF.

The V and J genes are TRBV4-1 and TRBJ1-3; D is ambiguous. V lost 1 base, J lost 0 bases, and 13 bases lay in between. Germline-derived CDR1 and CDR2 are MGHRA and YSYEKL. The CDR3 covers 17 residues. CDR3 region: CASSQGLGGSSGNTIYF. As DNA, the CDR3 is TGCGCCAGCAGCCAAGGACTAGGCGGTAGCTCTGGAAACACCATATATTTT.

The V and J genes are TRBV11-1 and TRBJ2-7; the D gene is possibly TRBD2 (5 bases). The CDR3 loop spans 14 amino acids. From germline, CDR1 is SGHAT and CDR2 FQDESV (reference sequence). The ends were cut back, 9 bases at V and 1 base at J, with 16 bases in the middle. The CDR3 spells CASTTSGGSYEQYF. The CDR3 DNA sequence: TGTGCCAGTACGACCAGCGGCGGGTCCTACGAGCAGTACTTC. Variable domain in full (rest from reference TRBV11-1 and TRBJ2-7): EAEVAQSPRYKITEKSQAVAFWCDPISGHATLYWYRQILGQGPELLVQFQDESVVDDSQLPKDRFSAERLKGVDSTLKIQPAELGDSAMYLCASTTSGGSYEQYFGPGTRLTVT.

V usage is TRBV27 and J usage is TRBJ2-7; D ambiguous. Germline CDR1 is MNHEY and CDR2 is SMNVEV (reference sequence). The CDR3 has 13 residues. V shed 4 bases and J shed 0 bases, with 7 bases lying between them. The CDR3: CASSSDSSYEQYF. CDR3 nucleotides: TGTGCCAGCAGTTCCGATAGCTCCTACGAGCAGTACTTC.

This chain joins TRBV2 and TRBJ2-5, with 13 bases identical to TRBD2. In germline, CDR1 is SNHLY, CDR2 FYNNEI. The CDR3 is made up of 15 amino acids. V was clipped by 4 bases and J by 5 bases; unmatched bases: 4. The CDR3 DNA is TGTGCCAGCAGTGGGACTAGCGGGAGAATGGAGACCCAGTACTTC. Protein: CASSGTSGRMETQYF.

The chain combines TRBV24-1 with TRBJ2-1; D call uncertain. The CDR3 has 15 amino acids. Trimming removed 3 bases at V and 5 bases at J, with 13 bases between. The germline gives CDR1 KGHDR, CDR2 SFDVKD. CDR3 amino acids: CATSDGRQANNEQFF. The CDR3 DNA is TGTGCCACCAGTGATGGTAGGCAGGCTAACAATGAGCAGTTCTTC.

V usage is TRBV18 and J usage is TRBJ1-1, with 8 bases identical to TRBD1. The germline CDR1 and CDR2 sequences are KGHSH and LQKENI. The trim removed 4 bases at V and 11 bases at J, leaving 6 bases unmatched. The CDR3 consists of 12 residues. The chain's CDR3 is CASSLNRGEAFF. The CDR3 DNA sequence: TGTGCCAGCTCACTAAACAGGGGGGAGGCTTTCTTT.

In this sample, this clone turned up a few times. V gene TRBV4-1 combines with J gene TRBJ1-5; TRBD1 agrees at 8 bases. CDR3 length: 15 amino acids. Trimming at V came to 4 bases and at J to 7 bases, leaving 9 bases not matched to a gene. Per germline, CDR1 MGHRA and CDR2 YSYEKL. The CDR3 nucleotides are TGCGCCAGCAGCCTAGGACAGGGAGGTTGGCAGCCCCAGCATTTT. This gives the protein CASSLGQGGWQPQHF.

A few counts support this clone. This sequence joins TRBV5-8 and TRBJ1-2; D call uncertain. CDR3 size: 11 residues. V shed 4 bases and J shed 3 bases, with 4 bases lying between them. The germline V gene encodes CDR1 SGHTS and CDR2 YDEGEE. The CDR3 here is CASSPYYGYTF. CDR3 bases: TGTGCCAGCAGCCCGTACTATGGCTACACCTTC.

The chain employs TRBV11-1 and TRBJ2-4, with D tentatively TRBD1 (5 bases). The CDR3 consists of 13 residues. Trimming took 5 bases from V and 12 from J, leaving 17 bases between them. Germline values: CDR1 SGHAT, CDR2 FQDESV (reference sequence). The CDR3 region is CASSAAQGSSQYF. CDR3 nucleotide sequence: TGTGCCAGCAGCGCAGCGCAGGGCAGCAGTCAGTACTTC.

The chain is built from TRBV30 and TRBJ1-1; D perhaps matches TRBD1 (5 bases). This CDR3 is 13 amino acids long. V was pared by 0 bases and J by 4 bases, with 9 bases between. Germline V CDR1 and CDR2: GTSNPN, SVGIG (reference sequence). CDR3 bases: TGTGCCTGGAGTGTATCAGGGCTCACTGAAGCTTTCTTT. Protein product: CAWSVSGLTEAFF.

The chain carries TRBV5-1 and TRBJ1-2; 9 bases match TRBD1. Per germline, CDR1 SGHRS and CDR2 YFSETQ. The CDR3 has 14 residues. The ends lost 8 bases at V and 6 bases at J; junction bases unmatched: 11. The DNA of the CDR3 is TGCGCCAGTTGGCCCGGGACAGGGCGCCATGGCTACACCTTC. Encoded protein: CASWPGTGRHGYTF.

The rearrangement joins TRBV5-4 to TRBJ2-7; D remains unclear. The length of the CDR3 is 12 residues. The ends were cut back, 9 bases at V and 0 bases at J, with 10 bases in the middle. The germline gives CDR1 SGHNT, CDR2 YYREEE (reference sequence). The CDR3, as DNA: TGTGCCACCTCAGAAACCTCCTACGAGCAGTACTTC. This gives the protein CATSETSYEQYF.

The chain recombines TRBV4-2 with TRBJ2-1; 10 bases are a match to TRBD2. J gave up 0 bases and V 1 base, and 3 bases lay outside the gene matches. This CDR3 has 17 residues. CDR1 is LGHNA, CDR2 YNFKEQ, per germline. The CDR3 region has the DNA TGTGCCAGCAGCCAAGCAGCTAGCGGGGGCTCCTACAATGAGCAGTTCTTC. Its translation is CASSQAASGGSYNEQFF.

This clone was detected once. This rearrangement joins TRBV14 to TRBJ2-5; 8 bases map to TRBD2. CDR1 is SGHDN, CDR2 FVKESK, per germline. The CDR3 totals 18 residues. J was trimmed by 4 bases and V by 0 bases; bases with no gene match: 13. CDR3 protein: CASSQDSPGLVSLETQYF. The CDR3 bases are TGTGCCAGCAGCCAAGACTCCCCGGGACTAGTCTCGCTAGAGACCCAGTACTTC.

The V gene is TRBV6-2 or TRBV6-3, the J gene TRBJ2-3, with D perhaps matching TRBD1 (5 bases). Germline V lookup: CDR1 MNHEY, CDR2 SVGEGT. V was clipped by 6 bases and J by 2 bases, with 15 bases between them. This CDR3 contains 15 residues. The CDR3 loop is CASSLQGDPTDTQYF. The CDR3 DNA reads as TGTGCCAGCAGCCTTCAGGGCGACCCCACAGATACGCAGTATTTT.

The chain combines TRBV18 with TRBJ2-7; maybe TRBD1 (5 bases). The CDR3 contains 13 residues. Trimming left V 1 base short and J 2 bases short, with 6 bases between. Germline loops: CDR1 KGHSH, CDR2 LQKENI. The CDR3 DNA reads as TGTGCCAGCTCACCACAGGGGCCCTACGAGCAGTACTTC. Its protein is CASSPQGPYEQYF.

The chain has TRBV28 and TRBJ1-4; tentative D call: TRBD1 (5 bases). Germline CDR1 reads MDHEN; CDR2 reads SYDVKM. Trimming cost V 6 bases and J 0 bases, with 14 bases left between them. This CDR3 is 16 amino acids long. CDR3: CASSPRRQSTNEKLFF. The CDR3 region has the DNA TGTGCCAGCAGCCCTCGTAGACAGTCAACTAATGAAAAACTGTTTTTT.

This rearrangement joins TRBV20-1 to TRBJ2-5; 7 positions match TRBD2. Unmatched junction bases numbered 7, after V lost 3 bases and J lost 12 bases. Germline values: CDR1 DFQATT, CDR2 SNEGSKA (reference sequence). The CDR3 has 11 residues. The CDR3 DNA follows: TGCAGTGCTAGGTTCGGGCGGGGGAAGTACTTC. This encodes CSARFGRGKYF.

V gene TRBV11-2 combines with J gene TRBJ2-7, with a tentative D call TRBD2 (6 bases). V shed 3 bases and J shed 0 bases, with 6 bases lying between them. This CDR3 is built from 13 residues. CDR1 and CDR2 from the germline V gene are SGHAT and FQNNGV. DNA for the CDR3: TGTGCCAGCAGCTTCGGGGGCTCCTACGAGCAGTACTTC. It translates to CASSFGGSYEQYF.

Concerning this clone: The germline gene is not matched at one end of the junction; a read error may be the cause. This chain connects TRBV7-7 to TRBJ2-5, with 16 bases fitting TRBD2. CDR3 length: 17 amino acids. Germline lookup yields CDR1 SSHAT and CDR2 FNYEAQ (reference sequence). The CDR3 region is CASSRGTSGGAGETQYF. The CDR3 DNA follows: TGTGCTAGCAGCCGCGGGACTAGCGGGGGGGCTGGTGAGACCCAGTACTTC.

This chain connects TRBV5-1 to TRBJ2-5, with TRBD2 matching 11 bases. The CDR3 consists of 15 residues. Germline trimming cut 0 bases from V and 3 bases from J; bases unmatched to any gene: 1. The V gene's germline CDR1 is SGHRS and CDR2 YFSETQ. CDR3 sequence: CASSLGLAGKETQYF. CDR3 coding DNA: TGCGCCAGCAGCTTGGGACTAGCGGGGAAAGAGACCCAGTACTTC.